One and the same sample provided the 32 T cell receptor beta chains below, sequenced in a study of lymphopenia after photon versus proton radiotherapy (dated by TCRdb to between 2018 and 2021). The method was the immunoSEQ multiplex PCR assay. The clones in this table, taken by TCRdb from immuneACCESS, are in-frame only. Not every clone is retained; where verified, under half of the shortfall comes from an unresolved V gene, and the cause of the rest is unknown. The sample table shows about 39,000 clones, and around nine tenths are seen once. The ten largest clones take up roughly 15% of the sample. The sample in question was peripheral blood, obtained from a patient treated with photon-based radiotherapy. The source is a man in his fifties or sixties with cholangiocarcinoma.

J is TRBJ1-2 and V is TRBV15; 10 nucleotides line up with TRBD1. The V gene end was trimmed by 5 bases and the J gene end by 4 bases; junction bases not matched to a gene: 7. The CDR3 covers 15 residues. Germline V CDR1 and CDR2: LNHNV, YYDKDF (reference sequence). In nucleotides, the CDR3 is TGTGCCACCAGCGACGGACAGGGGGTTGCCTATGGCTACACCTTC. This encodes CATSDGQGVAYGYTF.

The CDR3 protein is CASSPGQGSTDTQYF. CDR3 in DNA: TGCGCCAGCAGCCCGGGACAGGGCAGCACAGATACGCAGTATTTT. The chain recombines TRBV5-1 with TRBJ2-3; 9 nucleotides agree with TRBD1. V was clipped by 4 bases and J by 0 bases; unmatched bases: 3. Germline loops: CDR1 SGHRS, CDR2 YFSETQ. CDR3 length equals 15 residues.

The rearrangement uses TRBV28 and TRBJ1-5; no firm D call. The V end was cut by 1 base, the J end by 2 bases, with 18 bases between. The CDR3 spans 18 residues. The germline V gene encodes CDR1 MDHEN and CDR2 SYDVKM. The CDR3 sequence is CASSLLGLARGGNQPQHF. The CDR3 nucleotides read TGTGCCAGCAGTTTATTAGGCTTGGCCCGCGGGGGCAATCAGCCCCAGCATTTT. The variable domain in full, completed from reference TRBV28 and TRBJ1-5, reads DVKVTQSSRYLVKRTGEKVFLECVQDMDHENMFWYRQDPGLGLRLIYFSYDVKMKEKGDIPEGYSVSREKKERFSLILESASTNQTSMYLCASSLLGLARGGNQPQHFGDGTRLSIL.

The V call is TRBV9, the J call TRBJ2-1, with D perhaps assigned TRBD1 or TRBD2 (5 bases each). Germline assignment: CDR1 SGDLS and CDR2 YYNGEE. The V end lost 0 bases, the J end lost 0 bases, and 13 bases lay between the germline ends. The CDR3 extends over 17 amino acids. The CDR3 DNA follows: TGTGCCAGCAGCGTAGATCAGGGTGGGGGCTCCTACAATGAGCAGTTCTTC. Its translation is CASSVDQGGGSYNEQFF.

The J gene is TRBJ2-5, the V gene TRBV19; 8 nucleotides line up with TRBD1. Trimming at V came to 4 bases and at J to 4 bases, leaving 8 bases not matched to a gene. Germline-derived CDR1 and CDR2 are LNHDA and SQIVND (reference sequence). CDR3 length equals 15 residues. The CDR3: CASSSRQGTSETQYF. The CDR3 DNA reads as TGTGCCAGTAGTAGCCGACAGGGGACTTCAGAGACCCAGTACTTC.

The chain employs TRBV5-1 and TRBJ2-1; TRBD2 matches at 11 bases. Unmatched junction bases numbered 7, after V lost 6 bases and J lost 5 bases. This CDR3 has 15 residues. Looked up from germline, CDR1 is SGHRS and CDR2 is YFSETQ. The CDR3 here is CASKLIAGGDNEQFF. In DNA form, the CDR3 reads TGCGCCAGCAAACTAATAGCGGGAGGGGACAATGAGCAGTTCTTC.

The rearrangement uses TRBV7-3 and TRBJ2-7; D unresolved. Trimming left V 11 bases short and J 2 bases short, with 19 bases between. The CDR3 loop spans 14 amino acids. Germline V lookup: CDR1 SGHTA, CDR2 FQGTGA. The CDR3 DNA reads TGTGCCCGCGGCGAGGTAGGGAAAGCCTACGAGCAGTACTTC. Translating gives CARGEVGKAYEQYF.

This clone appeared a few times. The genes are TRBV28 and TRBJ1-1; a weak D match, TRBD1 (6 bases). The CDR3 is made up of 14 amino acids. V was pared by 7 bases and J by 0 bases, with 12 bases between. Germline V gene sequence: CDR1 MDHEN, CDR2 SYDVKM. The CDR3 sequence: CASKGGSVNTEAFF. CDR3 DNA sequence: TGTGCCAGCAAGGGGGGTAGTGTGAACACTGAAGCTTTCTTT.

The rearrangement joins TRBV28 to TRBJ2-5; D perhaps matches TRBD1 (5 bases). Trimming cost V 3 bases and J 2 bases, with 10 bases left between them. This CDR3 is built from 14 residues. In germline, CDR1 is MDHEN, CDR2 SYDVKM. The CDR3 DNA follows: TGTGCCAGCAGTTTCCCCCAGGGACAAGAGACCCAGTACTTC. As protein: CASSFPQGQETQYF.

This chain uses TRBV14 with TRBJ1-4; no clear D gene. V shed 5 bases and J shed 8 bases, with 12 bases lying between them. The length of the CDR3 is 13 residues. CDR1 and CDR2 (germline): SGHDN, FVKESK. This CDR3 is CASSGRRWEKLFF. The CDR3 DNA sequence: TGTGCCAGCAGCGGCAGGCGTTGGGAAAAACTGTTTTTT.

The chain joins TRBV5-1 to TRBJ2-2, with TRBD2 matching 11 bases. Looked up from germline, CDR1 is SGHRS and CDR2 is YFSETQ. This CDR3 is 16 amino acids long. J was trimmed by 5 bases and V by 4 bases; bases with no gene match: 7. CDR3 DNA sequence: TGCGCCAGCAGCCCGGGACTAGCGGCTTTAACCGGGGAGCTGTTTTTT. The encoded protein is CASSPGLAALTGELFF.

V and J are TRBV2 and TRBJ2-1; the match to TRBD2 covers 7 bases. V shed 6 bases, J shed 7 bases, and the junction held 12 bases outside the gene matches. CDR3 size: 15 residues. Germline values: CDR1 SNHLY, CDR2 FYNNEI. The chain's CDR3 is CASSQGLERWNEQFF. The CDR3 nucleotides read TGTGCCAGCAGCCAAGGACTAGAGAGGTGGAATGAGCAGTTCTTC. Based on the CDR3 plus reference TRBV2 and TRBJ2-1, the full variable domain is EPEVTQTPSHQVTQMGQEVILRCVPISNHLYFYWYRQILGQKVEFLVSFYNNEISEKSEIFDDQFSVERPDGSNFTLKIRSTKLEDSAMYFCASSQGLERWNEQFFGPGTRLTVL.

The rearrangement links TRBV11-2 to TRBJ2-5, with D perhaps matching TRBD2 (5 bases). The V and J ends lost 4 bases and 3 bases respectively, with 9 bases between them. Germline CDR1 reads SGHAT; CDR2 reads FQNNGV. The CDR3 sequence is 13 residues long. As DNA, the CDR3 is TGTGCCAGCAGCTCTGGAGGAGAAGAGACCCAGTACTTC. It specifies CASSSGGEETQYF.

This chain joins TRBV10-1 and TRBJ1-3; no reliable D call. Germline CDR1 WNHNN, CDR2 SYGVQD (reference sequence). The CDR3 has 16 residues. V was pared by 2 bases and J by 1 base, with 12 bases between. The CDR3 DNA follows: TGCGCCAGCAGTGAGACCACCGGAGATTCTGGAAACACCATATATTTT. It specifies CASSETTGDSGNTIYF.

The gene calls are TRBV14 and TRBJ2-7; D gene ambiguous. The germline CDR1 and CDR2 sequences are SGHDN and FVKESK. The V and J ends lost 4 bases and 6 bases respectively, with 13 bases between them. The CDR3 covers 13 residues. CDR3 DNA: TGTGCCAGCAGCCGAGAAGGGTTTGGCGAGCAGTACTTC. Protein: CASSREGFGEQYF.

The chain has TRBV2 and TRBJ1-1; no clear D gene. V was clipped by 2 bases and J by 6 bases, with 7 bases between them. Germline V gene sequence: CDR1 SNHLY, CDR2 FYNNEI. The CDR3 spans 12 residues. CDR3 region: CASSELSPEAFF. In DNA form, the CDR3 reads TGTGCCAGCAGTGAATTAAGTCCTGAAGCTTTCTTT.

This sequence joins TRBV7-8 and TRBJ1-5; D is undetermined. Trimming removed 4 bases at V and 6 bases at J, with 16 bases between. Germline lookup yields CDR1 SGHVS and CDR2 FQNEAQ. The CDR3 contains 15 residues. The CDR3 protein is CASSSKSLGVQPQHF. The CDR3, as DNA: TGTGCCAGCAGCTCCAAGTCACTGGGCGTTCAGCCCCAGCATTTT.

The chain carries TRBV10-3 and TRBJ1-1; 7 bases agree with TRBD1. V lost 9 bases, J lost 6 bases, and 10 bases stayed unmatched. CDR1 ENHRY and CDR2 SYGVKD come from the germline V gene. The CDR3 totals 13 residues. The CDR3 here is CAIQTDRMAEAFF. As DNA, the CDR3 is TGTGCCATTCAAACGGACAGGATGGCTGAAGCTTTCTTT.

The chain employs TRBV15 and TRBJ2-6; no definite D call. Germline loops: CDR1 LNHNV, CDR2 YYDKDF (reference sequence). The germline V and J ends were trimmed by 0 bases and 4 bases, with 10 bases remaining between them. The CDR3 is 16 residues long. CDR3 sequence reads: CATSRDLGEGANVLTF. The DNA of the CDR3 is TGTGCCACCAGCAGAGACTTGGGCGAGGGGGCCAACGTCCTGACTTTC.

The rearrangement uses TRBV11-2 and TRBJ1-2; no reliable D call. Germline V gene sequence: CDR1 SGHAT, CDR2 FQNNGV. Trimming removed 1 base from V and 5 bases from J, with 8 bases in between. This CDR3 has 13 amino acids. CDR3 nucleotides: TGTGCCAGCAGCTTAGTGCAAGGGTATGGCTACACCTTC. Protein sequence: CASSLVQGYGYTF.

The V gene is TRBV5-1, the J gene TRBJ1-2, with 12 bases identical to TRBD1. This CDR3 spans 16 amino acids. V was clipped by 4 bases and J by 4 bases; unmatched bases: 8. CDR1 is SGHRS, CDR2 YFSETQ, per germline. This CDR3 is CASSTPGQGAGYGYTF. The CDR3 DNA follows: TGCGCCAGCAGCACCCCGGGACAGGGGGCAGGCTATGGCTACACCTTC.

The DNA for the CDR3 is TGTGCCAGCAGTTTCCCAGGTCTCACCTACAATGAGCAGTTCTTC. As protein: CASSFPGLTYNEQFF. The chain has TRBV27 and TRBJ2-1; D gene uncertain. This CDR3 contains 15 residues. V was trimmed by 3 bases and J by 2 bases, leaving 11 bases between them. Per germline, CDR1 MNHEY and CDR2 SMNVEV (reference sequence).

The chain uses TRBV5-1 and TRBJ2-3, with 8 positions matching TRBD1. The CDR3 loop spans 15 amino acids. In germline, CDR1 is SGHRS, CDR2 YFSETQ. Trimming cost V 3 bases and J 3 bases; bases outside gene matches: 6. The CDR3 protein is CASSWRQGRTDTQYF. CDR3 nucleotides: TGCGCCAGCAGCTGGAGACAGGGGAGAACAGATACGCAGTATTTT.

CDR3: CASGREHSNQPQHF. CDR3 sequence (DNA): TGTGCTAGTGGCCGTGAACATAGCAATCAGCCCCAGCATTTT. The V and J genes are TRBV12-5 and TRBJ1-5, with unresolved D. V lost 6 bases and J lost 0, with 9 bases in between. Germline CDR1 reads LGHNT; CDR2 reads FRNRAP. The CDR3 runs 14 residues. The full variable domain, rest sourced from reference TRBV12-5 and TRBJ1-5, is DARVTQTPRHKVTEMGQEVTMRCQPILGHNTVFWYRQTMMQGLELLAYFRNRAPLDDSGMPKDRFSAEMPDATLATLKIQPSEPRDSAVYFCASGREHSNQPQHFGDGTRLSIL.

This clone was detected once. This chain connects TRBV7-9 to TRBJ2-7; D uncertain. Trimming shortened V by 7 bases and J by 7 bases, and 11 bases separated the two germline ends. This CDR3 region has 11 residues. Germline V CDR1 and CDR2: SEHNR, FQNEAQ (reference sequence). DNA for the CDR3: TGTGCCAGCAATGGCGGTGGGGAGCAGTACTTC. It codes for CASNGGGEQYF.

This chain uses TRBV2 with TRBJ2-7, with 9 bases aligning to TRBD2. Germline CDR1 and CDR2: SNHLY and FYNNEI. The CDR3 spans 16 residues. The V gene end was trimmed by 2 bases and the J gene end by 0 bases; junction bases not matched to a gene: 5. The CDR3 bases are TGTGCCAGCAGTGAACAGCTAGCGGGGACCTCCTACGAGCAGTACTTC. Its translation is CASSEQLAGTSYEQYF.

This chain joins TRBV28 and TRBJ2-7; 9 nucleotides align to TRBD1. V shed 3 bases and J 6 bases; nucleotides not matched to a gene: 9. The CDR3 covers 15 residues. CDR1 is MDHEN and CDR2 is SYDVKM in the germline V gene. The CDR3 sequence is CASSFIVGDRAEQYF. Here the CDR3 DNA reads TGTGCCAGCAGTTTCATTGTTGGGGACAGGGCCGAGCAGTACTTC.

The J gene is TRBJ2-5, the V gene TRBV19; D may be TRBD2 (6 bases). Germline V gives CDR1 LNHDA, CDR2 SQIVND (reference sequence). The V end lost 5 bases, the J end lost 4 bases, and 11 bases lay between the germline ends. This CDR3 region has 13 residues. The CDR3 here is CASSGGLVETQYF. CDR3 coding DNA: TGTGCCAGTAGTGGAGGGTTAGTAGAGACCCAGTACTTC. The full variable domain, in which reference TRBV19 and TRBJ2-5 provide the parts outside the CDR3, is DGGITQSPKYLFRKEGQNVTLSCEQNLNHDAMYWYRQDPGQGLRLIYYSQIVNDFQKGDIAEGYSVSREKKESFPLTVTSAQKNPTAFYLCASSGGLVETQYFGPGTRLLVL.

The V call is TRBV11-2, the J call TRBJ1-1; D remains unclear. V lost 4 bases, J lost 10 bases, and 16 bases lay in between. Germline V CDR1 and CDR2: SGHAT, FQNNGV. The CDR3 is made up of 13 amino acids. The CDR3, as DNA: TGTGCCAGCAGCTCCTTCCGTAGGCCAGGAGCTTTCTTT. Protein product: CASSSFRRPGAFF.

The chain carries TRBV9 and TRBJ1-1; 7 nucleotides agree with TRBD1. Germline CDR1 is SGDLS and CDR2 is YYNGEE. V dropped 5 bases and J dropped 0; count of bases not matched to a gene: 10. This CDR3 is 16 amino acids long. The CDR3 nucleotides are TGTGCCAGCAGTAGCCCCTCGGGACAGATGAACACTGAAGCTTTCTTT. Amino acid sequence: CASSSPSGQMNTEAFF.

CDR3 region: CATSTTQGEAEKLFF. DNA of the CDR3: TGTGCCACCAGCACAACGCAGGGGGAGGCAGAAAAACTGTTTTTT. The chain recombines TRBV15 with TRBJ1-4, with 7 bases fitting TRBD1. The V gene's germline CDR1 is LNHNV and CDR2 YYDKDF (reference sequence). This CDR3 has 15 amino acids. V shed 4 bases and J 8 bases; nucleotides not matched to a gene: 10. Full variable domain (rest looked up from reference TRBV15 and TRBJ1-4): DAMVIQNPRYQVTQFGKPVTLSCSQTLNHNVMYWYQQKSSQAPKLLFHYYDKDFNNEADTPDNFQSRRPNTSFCFLDIRSPGLGDTAMYLCATSTTQGEAEKLFFGSGTQLSVL.

CDR3 nucleotides: TGTGCCAGCAGTTACTCAATATCCTACAATGAGCAGTTCTTC. Amino acids: CASSYSISYNEQFF. The rearrangement joins TRBV6-5 to TRBJ2-1, with D unclear. V was pared by 0 bases and J by 1 base, with 4 bases between. CDR1 and CDR2 from the germline V gene are MNHEY and SVGAGI. This CDR3 has 14 amino acids.